The 18 T cell receptor beta chains reported below all come from one sample, sequenced in a study of blood T cells in healthy people across ages. A second about 7 to 11 cycle PCR used barcoded and J-beta primers. MiXCR, run by TCRdb on the 5' RACE reads, gives a single entry per CDR3 protein. There are about 670,000 distinct CDR3 sequences in the sample; roughly 41% occur only once, and approximately 31% lies in the top ten. Sequenced input: blood. Source of these receptors: a man older than 75 in good health.

V and J are TRBV28 and TRBJ2-7, with TRBD1 identical over 8 bases. CDR1 is MDHEN, CDR2 SYDVKM, per germline. The CDR3 is 15 residues long. After removal of 8 bases from V and 2 bases from J, the junction contained 11 bases not matched to a gene. CDR3: CASEGRTGGPYEQYF. As DNA, the CDR3 is TGTGCCAGCGAAGGGAGAACAGGGGGGCCCTACGAGCAGTACTTC.

This chain uses TRBV14 with TRBJ2-1, with no clear D. With 6 bases removed from V and 6 bases from J, the gap between germline ends came to 15 bases. The germline gives CDR1 SGHDN, CDR2 FVKESK. The CDR3 is made up of 14 amino acids. The CDR3 sequence is CASSPWGLGNEQFF. In DNA form, the CDR3 reads TGTGCCAGCAGTCCCTGGGGATTAGGCAATGAGCAGTTCTTC.

This clonotype occurred a few times. This chain connects TRBV5-1 to TRBJ2-4, with TRBD2 as a possible D gene (6 bases). The V gene's germline CDR1 is SGHRS and CDR2 YFSETQ. Trimming shortened V by 4 bases and J by 2 bases, and 13 bases separated the two germline ends. CDR3 length equals 15 residues. CDR3 amino acids: CASSPRGDSKNIQYF. CDR3 coding DNA: TGCGCCAGCAGCCCGCGCGGGGACTCCAAAAACATTCAGTACTTC.

CDR3 in DNA: TGTGCCAGCAGCAGAAACCGGGACGTAGCAAATCAAGTTGCCAAAAACATTCAGTACTTC. Amino acids: CASSRNRDVANQVAKNIQYF. J is TRBJ2-4 and V is TRBV11-2; D may correspond to TRBD1 or TRBD2 (5 bases each). The CDR3 is 20 amino acids. Germline lookup yields CDR1 SGHAT and CDR2 FQNNGV. With 5 bases removed from V and 1 base from J, the gap between germline ends came to 27 bases. Together with reference TRBV11-2 and TRBJ2-4, the CDR3 gives the full variable domain: EAGVAQSPRYKIIEKRQSVAFWCNPISGHATLYWYQQILGQGPKLLIQFQNNGVVDDSQLPKDRFSAERLKGVDSTLKIQPAKLEDSAVYLCASSRNRDVANQVAKNIQYFGAGTRLSVL.

This clonotype was detected only a few times. The chain joins TRBV7-9 to TRBJ2-5; 9 nucleotides align to TRBD2. CDR3 length: 16 amino acids. The germline CDR1 and CDR2 sequences are SEHNR and FQNEAQ (reference sequence). Losses at the gene ends were 5 bases for V and 4 bases for J; bases not matched to a gene: 11. The CDR3 DNA reads as TGTGCCAGCAGCCGGGGGGGACTAGCTACGAGAGAGACCCAGTACTTC. Its translation: CASSRGGLATRETQYF. The full variable domain, with the rest looked up from reference TRBV7-9 and TRBJ2-5, is DTGVSQNPRHKITKRGQNVTFRCDPISEHNRLYWYRQTLGQGPEFLTYFQNEAQLEKSRLLSDRFSAERPKGSFSTLEIQRTEQGDSAMYLCASSRGGLATRETQYFGPGTRLLVL.

The V call is TRBV6-5, the J call TRBJ2-7; 8 nucleotides align to TRBD1. The CDR3 runs 13 residues. CDR1 is MNHEY and CDR2 is SVGAGI in the germline V gene. The V gene end was trimmed by 11 bases and the J gene end by 4 bases; junction bases not matched to a gene: 10. The CDR3 loop reads CACGRDRLYEQYF. Written as DNA, the CDR3 is TGTGCCTGCGGTCGGGACAGGCTTTACGAGCAGTACTTC.

This clonotype turned up a few times. The V gene is TRBV6-2 or TRBV6-3, the J gene TRBJ2-7; D unclear. The ends were cut back, 1 base at V and 0 bases at J, with 7 bases in the middle. The CDR3 is 14 residues long. Germline V CDR1 and CDR2: MNHEY, SVGEGT. CDR3 protein: CASSYWAVSYEQYF. The DNA for the CDR3 is TGTGCCAGCAGTTACTGGGCGGTCTCCTACGAGCAGTACTTC.

The chain carries TRBV4-3 and TRBJ2-7; a weak D match, TRBD2 (7 bases). Germline CDR1 and CDR2: LGHNA and YSLEER. The CDR3 spans 16 residues. The V gene lost 1 base and the J gene lost 2 bases, with 15 bases spanning the gap. Written as DNA, the CDR3 is TGCGCCAGCAGCCAAGGGGGGGGAGGGGGAGCCTACGAGCAGTACTTC. It translates to CASSQGGGGGAYEQYF.

This clonotype was found many times. The chain joins TRBV5-8 to TRBJ2-5, with D uncertain. Germline V gene lookup returns CDR1 SGHTS and CDR2 YDEGEE. The CDR3 contains 13 residues. V lost 0 bases, J lost 6 bases, and 9 bases lay in between. CDR3 protein: CASSLEPWKTQYF. The CDR3 DNA is TGTGCCAGCAGCTTGGAACCTTGGAAGACCCAGTACTTC. Full variable domain (rest looked up from reference TRBV5-8 and TRBJ2-5): EAGVTQSPTHLIKTRGQQATLRCSPISGHTSVYWYQQALGLGLQFLLWYDEGEERNRGNFPPRFSGRQFPNYSSELNVNALELEDSALYLCASSLEPWKTQYFGPGTRLLVL.

This clonotype was detected only once. This sequence joins TRBV27 and TRBJ1-4; D unresolved. CDR3 length: 15 amino acids. Trimming removed 5 bases at V and 0 bases at J, with 10 bases between. The germline V gene encodes CDR1 MNHEY and CDR2 SMNVEV (reference sequence). The CDR3 reads CASSGSVATNEKLFF. CDR3 DNA: TGTGCCAGCAGTGGAAGCGTTGCAACTAATGAAAAACTGTTTTTT.

This clonotype showed up just a few times. The rearrangement uses TRBV6-2 or TRBV6-3 and TRBJ1-4; D is unclear. The V and J ends lost 3 bases and 7 bases respectively, with 3 bases between them. Germline CDR1 and CDR2: MNHEY and SVGEGT. The CDR3 runs to 11 residues. The DNA of the CDR3 is TGTGCCAGCAGTTATGGTGAAAAACTGTTTTTT. Protein: CASSYGEKLFF.

On this clonotype itself: Germline and junction disagree at one end, which may indicate a read error. The chain is built from TRBV18 and TRBJ2-1; possibly TRBD1 for D (6 bases). Per germline, CDR1 KGHSH and CDR2 LQKENI. The CDR3 length is 15 residues. The CDR3 region has the DNA TGTGCCGGCTCACCAATCAGGGGCGAATACAATGAGCAGTTCTTC. Its protein product is CAGSPIRGEYNEQFF.

The V gene is TRBV5-1, the J gene TRBJ2-1; 9 nucleotides agree with TRBD2. The length of the CDR3 is 16 residues. Unmatched junction bases numbered 14, after V lost 4 bases and J lost 9 bases. Germline V CDR1 and CDR2: SGHRS, YFSETQ. CDR3 nucleotide sequence: TGCGCCAGCAGCCCAAGGGCGGGGGGGCTGACGTTTGAGCAGTTCTTC. This codes for CASSPRAGGLTFEQFF.

The V and J genes are TRBV3-1 and TRBJ2-5; TRBD2 matches 11 bases. The CDR3 has 16 residues. After removal of 1 base from V and 7 bases from J, the junction contained 8 bases not matched to a gene. The germline V gene has CDR1 LGHDT and CDR2 YNNKEL (reference sequence). The CDR3 spells CASSQGRLAGPGTQYF. Written as DNA, the CDR3 is TGTGCCAGCAGCCAAGGAAGACTAGCGGGACCGGGGACCCAGTACTTC.

This clonotype was picked up one time. The rearrangement uses TRBV5-1 and TRBJ2-5; D is perhaps TRBD1 or TRBD2 (5 bases each). V was clipped by 6 bases and J by 4 bases, with 10 bases between them. Germline V gene sequence: CDR1 SGHRS, CDR2 YFSETQ. The CDR3 contains 12 residues. Here the CDR3 reads CASKRDRETQYF. The DNA of the CDR3 is TGCGCCAGCAAGAGGGACCGAGAGACCCAGTACTTC.

CDR3 sequence: CASSPPAGGYGYTF. The CDR3 coding sequence is TGTGCCAGCTCACCACCCGCTGGTGGCTATGGCTACACCTTC. V and J are TRBV18 and TRBJ1-2; D gene uncertain. CDR1 is KGHSH and CDR2 is LQKENI in the germline V gene. Trimming removed 0 bases at V and 4 bases at J, with 9 bases between. CDR3 length: 14 amino acids.

This clonotype was seen a handful of times. V and J are TRBV5-1 and TRBJ2-7; the D gene is possibly TRBD1 (6 bases). V lost 0 bases to trimming and J lost 4 bases, with 14 bases between them. Germline assignment: CDR1 SGHRS and CDR2 YFSETQ. This CDR3 comprises 15 residues. The CDR3 nucleotides are TGCGCCAGCAGCTTGGTGGGGGACACCTCGTACGAGCAGTACTTC. It codes for CASSLVGDTSYEQYF.

The gene calls are TRBV20-1 and TRBJ1-5; D is ambiguous. V dropped 6 bases and J dropped 5 bases, with 11 bases sitting between them. The germline gives CDR1 DFQATT, CDR2 SNEGSKA (reference sequence). CDR3 size: 12 residues. CDR3 region: CSATDHDQPQHF. The CDR3 DNA follows: TGCAGTGCAACGGATCACGATCAGCCCCAGCATTTT.